A selection of T cell receptor beta chains follows, all from one sample in a study of blood T cell repertoires in COVID-19. Produced via immunoSEQ multiplex PCR; TCRdb's table is partial and in-frame only. The sample includes hundreds of thousands of clones, 83% of them seen just once. Sequencing input: peripheral blood. These receptor sequences come from a woman aged 45 to 65 who had recovered from COVID-19. CDR3s include the opening cysteine and the closing phenylalanine or tryptophan. D genes are given only for firm matches. Clone size is not always given. Where it is, it says once, few, many or a class for expanded clones.

cdr3_aa,cdr3_nt,j_call,v_call,d_call,clone_size
CASSIGKTSDTQYF,TGTGCCAGTAGTATAGGGAAGACTTCCGATACGCAGTATTTT,TRBJ2-3,TRBV19,.,.
CASRENRGNTGELFF,TGTGCCAGCAGGGAGAACAGGGGAAACACCGGGGAGCTGTTTTTT,TRBJ2-2,TRBV6-5,TRBD1,.
CSASGLGSGTYEQYF,TGCAGTGCTAGTGGATTGGGGTCAGGGACCTACGAGCAGTACTTC,TRBJ2-7,TRBV20-1,.,.
CASSHFQGFSGNTIYF,TGTGCCAGCAGCCACTTTCAGGGTTTTTCTGGAAACACCATATATTTT,TRBJ1-3,TRBV4-2,.,.
CASRPTSNEQFF,TGTGCCAGCAGGCCGACTAGCAATGAGCAGTTCTTC,TRBJ2-1,TRBV12-3/TRBV12-4,.,once
CASIPSVNEKLFF,TGTGCCAGCATCCCCAGCGTCAATGAAAAACTGTTTTTT,TRBJ1-4,TRBV2,.,once
CASSRGRGTGRTGELFF,TGTGCCAGCAGTAGGGGGAGAGGGACAGGGCGAACCGGGGAGCTGTTTTTT,TRBJ2-2,TRBV3-1/TRBV3-2,TRBD1,once
CASSPGQDLYEQYF,TGTGCCAGCAGCCCGGGACAGGACCTCTACGAGCAGTACTTC,TRBJ2-7,TRBV9,TRBD1,few
CASKGRRANGQETQYF,TGTGCCAGCAAGGGGCGACGGGCGAACGGGCAAGAGACCCAGTACTTC,TRBJ2-5,TRBV3-1/TRBV3-2,.,once
CASSSTEALANYGYTF,TGTGCCAGCAGCTCCACCGAGGCATTAGCTAACTATGGCTACACCTTC,TRBJ1-2,TRBV5-6,.,few
CASSSPGQETQYF,TGTGCCAGCAGTTCACCGGGACAAGAGACCCAGTACTTC,TRBJ2-5,TRBV6-2/TRBV6-3,.,.
CASSLGGSYEQYF,TGTGCCAGCAGTTTAGGCGGTTCCTACGAGCAGTACTTC,TRBJ2-7,TRBV28,.,.
CASSPSSGGSAYEQYF,TGTGCCAGCAGCCCATCCTCCGGGGGGAGTGCCTACGAGCAGTACTTC,TRBJ2-7,TRBV3-1/TRBV3-2,TRBD2,.
CSAWGQSQETQYF,TGCAGCGCCTGGGGACAGTCCCAAGAGACCCAGTACTTC,TRBJ2-5,TRBV29-1,TRBD1,.
CASSWDPTGLGLAGNNEQFF,TGTGCCAGCAGCTGGGACCCTACTGGGCTCGGACTAGCGGGCAACAATGAGCAGTTCTTC,TRBJ2-1,TRBV5-8,TRBD2,.
CASSTPRGRDEQYF,TGTGCCAGCAGCACACCCAGGGGGCGAGACGAGCAGTACTTC,TRBJ2-7,TRBV7-9,TRBD1,.
CASSQGLAGVYEQYF,TGTGCCAGCAGCCAGGGACTAGCGGGGGTCTACGAGCAGTACTTC,TRBJ2-7,TRBV6-5,TRBD2,.